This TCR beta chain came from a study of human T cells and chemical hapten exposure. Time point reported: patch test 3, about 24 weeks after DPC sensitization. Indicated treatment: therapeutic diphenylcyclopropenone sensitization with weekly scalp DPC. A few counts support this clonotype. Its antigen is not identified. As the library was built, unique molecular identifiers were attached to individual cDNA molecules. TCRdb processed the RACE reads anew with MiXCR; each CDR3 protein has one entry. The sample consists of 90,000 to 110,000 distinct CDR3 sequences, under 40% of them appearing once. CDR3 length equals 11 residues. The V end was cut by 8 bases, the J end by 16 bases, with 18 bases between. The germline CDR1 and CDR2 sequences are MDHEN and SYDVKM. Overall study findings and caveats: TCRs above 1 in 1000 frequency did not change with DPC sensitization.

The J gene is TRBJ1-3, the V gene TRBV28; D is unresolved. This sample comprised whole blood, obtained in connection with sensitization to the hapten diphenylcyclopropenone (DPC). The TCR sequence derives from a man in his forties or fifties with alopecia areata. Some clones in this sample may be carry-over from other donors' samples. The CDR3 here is CASGRPRAAYF. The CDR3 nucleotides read TGTGCCAGCGGCCGGCCTAGGGCTGCCTATTTT. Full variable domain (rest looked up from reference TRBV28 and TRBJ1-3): DVKVTQSSRYLVKRTGEKVFLECVQDMDHENMFWYRQDPGLGLRLIYFSYDVKMKEKGDIPEGYSVSREKKERFSLILESASTNQTSMYLCASGRPRAAYFGEGSWLTVV.